The 30 T cell receptor beta chains given below trace back to one sample, sequenced in a study of T cell changes during pregnancy in multiple sclerosis (dated by TCRdb to between 2017 and 2020). The receptor library was made with the immunoSEQ multiplex PCR assay. Not all clones reach the TCRdb copy of this immuneACCESS table, which keeps in-frame sequences only. Checked studies attribute under half of the gap to unresolved V genes and leave the rest unexplained. Within this sample are some 77,000 clones, with approximately 94% of them counted one time only. The biggest ten clones account for 2.5% to 3% of the sample. The specimen comprised peripheral blood, sampled after pregnancy. Every receptor here comes from a female donor in good health, enrolled as a control in a pregnancy study.

The CDR3 coding sequence is TGTGCCAGCAGCCTCGAAGGGGGCTCCTACAATGAGCAGTTCTTC. As protein: CASSLEGGSYNEQFF. This chain connects TRBV4-2 to TRBJ2-1; possible D gene TRBD1, 6 bases. Trimming took 4 bases from V and 0 from J, leaving 10 bases between them. The CDR3 extends over 15 amino acids. CDR1 and CDR2 (germline): LGHNA, YNFKEQ.

The V and J genes are TRBV19 and TRBJ2-3; TRBD2 might be the D (6 bases). CDR3 length equals 14 residues. V was trimmed by 7 bases and J by 0 bases, leaving 11 bases between them. CDR1 LNHDA and CDR2 SQIVND come from the germline V gene (reference sequence). In DNA form, the CDR3 reads TGTGCCAGTAAGGCGGAGGGGAGCACAGATACGCAGTATTTT. This translates into CASKAEGSTDTQYF.

V gene TRBV7-6 combines with J gene TRBJ2-7, with 9 positions matching TRBD2. The CDR3 spans 16 residues. The germline gives CDR1 SGHVS, CDR2 FNYEAQ. Trimming took 1 base from V and 3 from J; bases not matched to a gene: 7. CDR3 DNA sequence: TGTGCCAGCAGCTTAGGATCGACTAGCGGCTTCTACGAGCAGTACTTC. Amino acid sequence: CASSLGSTSGFYEQYF. The full variable domain, completed using reference TRBV7-6 and TRBJ2-7, is GAGVSQSPRYKVTKRGQDVALRCDPISGHVSLYWYRQALGQGPEFLTYFNYEAQQDKSGLPNDRFSAERPEGSISTLTIQRTEQRDSAMYRCASSLGSTSGFYEQYFGPGTRLTVT.

This chain uses TRBV6-6 with TRBJ2-7; 10 bases align to TRBD2. Unmatched junction bases numbered 5, after V lost 2 bases and J lost 4 bases. The CDR3 has 15 amino acids. In germline, CDR1 is MNHNY, CDR2 SVGAGI (reference sequence). The CDR3 sequence is CASSYPSGSSYEQYF. The DNA for the CDR3 is TGTGCCAGCAGTTACCCTAGCGGGAGCTCTTACGAGCAGTACTTC.

The chain employs TRBV30 and TRBJ2-2; TRBD1 matches at 10 bases. The CDR3 is 14 amino acids. The V gene's germline CDR1 is GTSNPN and CDR2 SVGIG (reference sequence). V lost 8 bases and J lost 4; bases outside the gene matches: 7. The CDR3 loop reads CAGGTGVRTGELFF. The CDR3 nucleotides are TGTGCCGGAGGGACAGGGGTTCGCACCGGGGAGCTGTTTTTT. Full variable domain (rest looked up from reference TRBV30 and TRBJ2-2): SQTIHQWPATLVQPVGSPLSLECTVEGTSNPNLYWYRQAAGRGLQLLFYSVGIGQISSEVPQNLSASRPQDRQFILSSKKLLLSDSGFYLCAGGTGVRTGELFFGEGSRLTVL.

This chain uses TRBV9 with TRBJ2-5; the match to TRBD2 covers 7 bases. Trimming took 0 bases from V and 5 from J; bases not matched to a gene: 4. CDR3 length: 14 residues. The germline gives CDR1 SGDLS, CDR2 YYNGEE. The CDR3 sequence is CASSVGQGGETQYF. CDR3 DNA sequence: TGTGCCAGCAGCGTAGGTCAGGGAGGGGAGACCCAGTACTTC.

This chain connects TRBV6-4 to TRBJ1-1, with D possibly matching TRBD1 (5 bases). The CDR3 sequence is 13 residues long. V was clipped by 4 bases and J by 4 bases, with 10 bases between them. Germline assignment: CDR1 MRHNA and CDR2 SNTAGT. CDR3 in DNA: TGTGCCAGCAGTGTGAGAAGGGGCACTGAAGCTTTCTTT. Translating it yields CASSVRRGTEAFF.

The chain joins TRBV6-1 to TRBJ1-5; D may be TRBD1 (6 bases). The V end lost 1 base, the J end lost 3 bases, and 10 bases lay between the germline ends. This CDR3 region has 15 residues. From germline, CDR1 is MNHNS and CDR2 SASEGT. The CDR3 nucleotides read TGTGCCAGCAGTGAAGGGACAGTGGACAATCAGCCCCAGCATTTT. Its translation: CASSEGTVDNQPQHF.

V gene TRBV10-2 combines with J gene TRBJ2-6; the D gene is possibly TRBD1 (6 bases). V shed 6 bases and J shed 2 bases, with 11 bases lying between them. The length of the CDR3 is 15 residues. Looked up from germline, CDR1 is WSHSY and CDR2 is SAAADI. CDR3 nucleotide sequence: TGCGCCAGCAGACCACAGGGAACTGGGGCCAACGTCCTGACTTTC. It codes for CASRPQGTGANVLTF.

The chain is built from TRBV28 and TRBJ2-7, with D maybe TRBD2 (6 bases). V was clipped by 5 bases and J by 2 bases, with 16 bases between them. The CDR3 has 15 residues. Germline CDR1 MDHEN, CDR2 SYDVKM. The CDR3 DNA is TGTGCCAGCAGTCGAGGAGGGACGCACCCCTACGAGCAGTACTTC. It translates to CASSRGGTHPYEQYF. Based on the CDR3 plus reference TRBV28 and TRBJ2-7, the full variable domain is DVKVTQSSRYLVKRTGEKVFLECVQDMDHENMFWYRQDPGLGLRLIYFSYDVKMKEKGDIPEGYSVSREKKERFSLILESASTNQTSMYLCASSRGGTHPYEQYFGPGTRLTVT.

This clone was recorded only once. This chain joins TRBV9 and TRBJ2-2, with TRBD2 identical over 13 bases. Germline loops: CDR1 SGDLS, CDR2 YYNGEE. The trim removed 3 bases at V and 8 bases at J, leaving 4 bases unmatched. CDR3 length: 15 residues. CDR3 loop: CASSATSGGAGELFF. As DNA, the CDR3 is TGTGCCAGCAGCGCTACTAGCGGGGGGGCTGGGGAGCTGTTTTTT.

J is TRBJ2-2 and V is TRBV11-2; D is unclear. Germline-derived CDR1 and CDR2 are SGHAT and FQNNGV. This CDR3 region has 13 residues. The V end lost 5 bases, the J end lost 7 bases, and 11 bases lay between the germline ends. CDR3 loop: CASSPISGGELFF. The CDR3 DNA reads as TGTGCCAGCAGCCCTATTTCCGGCGGGGAGCTGTTTTTT.

This sequence joins TRBV19 and TRBJ1-4, with 8 bases fitting TRBD1. The germline gives CDR1 LNHDA, CDR2 SQIVND (reference sequence). Trimming cost V 7 bases and J 6 bases; bases outside gene matches: 7. The CDR3 extends over 14 amino acids. CDR3 in DNA: TGTGCCAGTACAACCCTGGACAGGGATGAAAAACTGTTTTTT. Protein: CASTTLDRDEKLFF.

The chain uses TRBV18 and TRBJ2-7, with no clear D. This CDR3 has 14 amino acids. Germline V gene sequence: CDR1 KGHSH, CDR2 LQKENI. Trimming removed 1 base from V and 0 bases from J, with 7 bases in between. In DNA, the CDR3 is TGTGCCAGCTCACCACTTCTAAGCTCCTACGAGCAGTACTTC. It codes for CASSPLLSSYEQYF.

V and J are TRBV6-1 and TRBJ1-5; TRBD1 matches at 7 bases. The junction had 12 bases not matched to a gene; V was cut back by 6 bases and J by 7 bases. Looked up from germline, CDR1 is MNHNS and CDR2 is SASEGT. This CDR3 is 15 amino acids long. DNA of the CDR3: TGTGCCAGCAGCGCCCGACAGGGTTTGATACAGCCCCAGCATTTT. It translates to CASSARQGLIQPQHF.

The chain combines TRBV9 with TRBJ2-7, with TRBD1 matching 7 bases. This CDR3 is 14 amino acids long. Per germline, CDR1 SGDLS and CDR2 YYNGEE. V gave up 4 bases and J gave up 1 base; unmatched junction bases: 5. The CDR3 bases are TGTGCCAGCAGCCCTGGGACAGCTTCCTACGAGCAGTACTTC. It specifies CASSPGTASYEQYF.

The chain uses TRBV7-3 and TRBJ2-1; TRBD2 matches 16 bases. The germline gives CDR1 SGHTA, CDR2 FQGTGA. Losses at the gene ends were 5 bases for V and 13 bases for J; bases not matched to a gene: 8. CDR3 size: 15 residues. The CDR3: CASSGTSGGASKQFF. In DNA, the CDR3 is TGTGCCAGCAGCGGGACTAGCGGGGGGGCTAGTAAACAGTTCTTC. Looking up the rest from reference TRBV7-3 and TRBJ2-1 gives the full variable domain: GAGVSQTPSNKVTEKGKYVELRCDPISGHTALYWYRQSLGQGPEFLIYFQGTGAADDSGLPNDRFFAVRPEGSVSTLKIQRTERGDSAVYLCASSGTSGGASKQFFGPGTRLTVL.

The chain combines TRBV6-6 with TRBJ2-5; D remains ambiguous. Germline CDR1 and CDR2: MNHNY and SVGAGI (reference sequence). Trimming pared 0 bases from V and 6 bases from J, leaving 8 bases between. The CDR3 contains 13 residues. CDR3 region: CASSYSAAQTQYF. CDR3 in DNA: TGTGCCAGCAGTTACTCTGCCGCGCAGACCCAGTACTTC.

This sequence joins TRBV27 and TRBJ1-2, with a possible D match to TRBD1 (5 bases). The length of the CDR3 is 13 residues. The V gene's germline CDR1 is MNHEY and CDR2 SMNVEV (reference sequence). Trimming pared 6 bases from V and 8 bases from J, leaving 16 bases between. The CDR3 spells CASSRGKAGGYTF. The CDR3 nucleotides read TGTGCCAGCAGCCGGGGGAAGGCGGGAGGCTACACCTTC.

Only one count was recorded for this clone. This chain uses TRBV7-9 with TRBJ2-2; 10 positions agree with TRBD1. The CDR3 has 16 amino acids. Germline V gene sequence: CDR1 SEHNR, CDR2 FQNEAQ (reference sequence). V was clipped by 4 bases and J by 7 bases; unmatched bases: 9. CDR3: CASSSTGTGVNGELFF. The DNA of the CDR3 is TGTGCCAGCAGCTCTACCGGGACAGGGGTTAACGGGGAGCTGTTTTTT. Combining the CDR3 with reference TRBV7-9 and TRBJ2-2 gives the whole variable domain DTGVSQNPRHKITKRGQNVTFRCDPISEHNRLYWYRQTLGQGPEFLTYFQNEAQLEKSRLLSDRFSAERPKGSFSTLEIQRTEQGDSAMYLCASSSTGTGVNGELFFGEGSRLTVL.

This chain connects TRBV5-1 to TRBJ1-1; 7 bases align to TRBD1. The CDR3 spans 16 residues. Germline V gene data show CDR1 as SGHRS and CDR2 as YFSETQ. V was pared by 3 bases and J by 0 bases, with 8 bases of the junction left unmatched. CDR3 sequence reads: CASSSTGNTMNTEAFF. The CDR3, as DNA: TGCGCCAGCAGCTCGACAGGGAATACGATGAACACTGAAGCTTTCTTT.

This clone was recorded once. This sequence joins TRBV7-9 and TRBJ2-5; D uncertain. The CDR3 loop spans 15 amino acids. V was cut by 1 base and J by 0 bases, with 9 bases left in between. Germline loops: CDR1 SEHNR, CDR2 FQNEAQ (reference sequence). The CDR3: CASSLVPEYQETQYF. The CDR3 DNA follows: TGTGCCAGCAGCTTAGTACCCGAGTACCAAGAGACCCAGTACTTC.

V is TRBV5-1 and J is TRBJ1-1, with D possibly matching TRBD1 (5 bases). Deletions cut 2 bases from V and 5 bases from J, with 10 bases between. Germline V CDR1 and CDR2: SGHRS, YFSETQ. The CDR3 loop spans 13 amino acids. CDR3 bases: TGCGCCAGCAGCTTTGGCGGGGGAACTGAAGCTTTCTTT. Residues: CASSFGGGTEAFF.

The chain couples TRBV6-1 to TRBJ2-7; 7 bases align to TRBD2. Trimming removed 2 bases from V and 3 bases from J; junction bases left unmatched: 16. This CDR3 spans 18 amino acids. Per germline, CDR1 MNHNS and CDR2 SASEGT. The CDR3 is CASSEFEIGGGGGYEQYF. In DNA form, the CDR3 reads TGTGCCAGCAGTGAATTCGAGATTGGTGGGGGGGGAGGCTACGAGCAGTACTTC.

V usage is TRBV5-1 and J usage is TRBJ2-3; 11 positions agree with TRBD1. Trimming cost V 4 bases and J 4 bases; bases outside gene matches: 5. The CDR3 totals 15 residues. Germline V CDR1 and CDR2: SGHRS, YFSETQ. The CDR3 DNA reads as TGCGCCAGCAGCAGCTCGGGACAGGGGGCAGATACGCAGTATTTT. This sequence encodes CASSSSGQGADTQYF.

The genes are TRBV5-1 and TRBJ2-7; TRBD1 matches at 8 bases. Germline trimming cut 4 bases from V and 6 bases from J; bases unmatched to any gene: 9. Looked up from germline, CDR1 is SGHRS and CDR2 is YFSETQ. The CDR3 is 14 residues long. CDR3 in amino acids: CASSEPDREGEQYF. Written as DNA, the CDR3 is TGCGCCAGCAGCGAACCGGACAGGGAAGGCGAGCAGTACTTC.

The chain couples TRBV7-6 to TRBJ2-7; a weak D match, TRBD2 (6 bases). The V end lost 1 base, the J end lost 2 bases, and 15 bases lay between the germline ends. The germline CDR1 and CDR2 sequences are SGHVS and FNYEAQ. The CDR3 length is 16 residues. CDR3 sequence: CASSLGGGGEPYEQYF. DNA for the CDR3: TGTGCCAGCAGCTTAGGAGGAGGCGGGGAGCCCTACGAGCAGTACTTC.

The J gene is TRBJ2-7, the V gene TRBV7-9, with 7 bases fitting TRBD2. The V and J ends lost 5 bases and 5 bases, in that order; junction bases with no gene match: 9. Germline CDR1 is SEHNR and CDR2 is FQNEAQ (reference sequence). The CDR3 covers 14 residues. The CDR3 loop reads CASSPTGGSNEQYF. CDR3 sequence (DNA): TGTGCCAGCAGCCCCACGGGAGGATCTAACGAGCAGTACTTC.

This sequence joins TRBV6-5 and TRBJ2-1; 8 bases fit TRBD2. J lost 7 bases, V lost 4 bases, and 9 bases had no gene match. This CDR3 is built from 15 residues. Germline V CDR1 and CDR2: MNHEY, SVGAGI. CDR3: CASSFSAGVRNEQFF. The CDR3 DNA follows: TGTGCCAGCAGTTTTTCAGCGGGAGTCCGGAATGAGCAGTTCTTC.

This sequence joins TRBV7-2 and TRBJ2-1; 7 nucleotides agree with TRBD2. The germline CDR1 and CDR2 sequences are SGHTA and FQGNSA. This CDR3 is 15 amino acids long. Trimming removed 0 bases from V and 3 bases from J; junction bases left unmatched: 2. This chain's CDR3 is CASSLAGTNYNEQFF. In nucleotides, the CDR3 is TGTGCCAGCAGCTTAGCAGGGACTAACTACAATGAGCAGTTCTTC.